The clone carrying this T cell receptor beta chain was detected only once. This CDR3 contains 15 residues. Germline V CDR1 and CDR2: SGHTA, FQGNSA. V shed 2 bases and J shed 0 bases, with 5 bases lying between them. The data were taken from a study of CD8 T cells in Susac syndrome. TCR beta was sequenced from blood CD8+ and CD4+ T cells. An input of 0.5 to 1 ug of RNA was subjected to reverse transcription using random hexamers. The method of amplification for TCR beta CDR3 was immunoSEQ multiplex PCR, covering 54 Vbeta and 13 Jbeta. TCRdb ran MiXCR on the immunoSEQ multiplex PCR reads and lists one entry per CDR3 protein. The profile covers roughly 130,000 distinct CDR3 sequences, with 96% appearing a single time and 0.13% to 0.15% taken by the ten largest.

Sequencing input: CD4+ T cells from PBMCs. The chain links TRBV7-2 to TRBJ2-6, with D uncertain. The sequence came from a human donor with Susac syndrome. CDR3: CASSLTNSGANVLTF. The CDR3, as DNA: TGTGCCAGCAGCTTAACAAACTCTGGGGCCAACGTCCTGACTTTC.